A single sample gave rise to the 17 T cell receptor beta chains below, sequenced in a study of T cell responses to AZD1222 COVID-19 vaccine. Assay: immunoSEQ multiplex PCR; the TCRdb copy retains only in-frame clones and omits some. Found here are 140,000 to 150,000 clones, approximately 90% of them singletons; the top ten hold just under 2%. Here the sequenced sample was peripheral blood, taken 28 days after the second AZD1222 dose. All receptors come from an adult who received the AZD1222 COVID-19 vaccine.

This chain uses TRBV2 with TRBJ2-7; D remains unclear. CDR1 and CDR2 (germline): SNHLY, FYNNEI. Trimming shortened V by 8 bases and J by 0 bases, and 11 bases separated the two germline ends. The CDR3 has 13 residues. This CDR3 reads CASLEAFSYEQYF. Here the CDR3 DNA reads TGTGCCAGCTTGGAAGCCTTCTCCTACGAGCAGTACTTC.

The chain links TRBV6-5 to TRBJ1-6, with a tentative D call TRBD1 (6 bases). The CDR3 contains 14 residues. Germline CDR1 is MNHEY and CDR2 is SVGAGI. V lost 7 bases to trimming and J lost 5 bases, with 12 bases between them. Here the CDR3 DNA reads TGTGCCAGCAAGGGGGGGAGCGATAATTCACCCCTCCACTTT. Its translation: CASKGGSDNSPLHF.

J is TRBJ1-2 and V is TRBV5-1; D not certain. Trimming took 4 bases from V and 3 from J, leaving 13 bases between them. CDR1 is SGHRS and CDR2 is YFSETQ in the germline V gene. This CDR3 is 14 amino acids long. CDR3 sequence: CASSPELTYYGYTF. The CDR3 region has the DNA TGCGCCAGCAGCCCCGAACTCACCTACTATGGCTACACCTTC.

The CDR3 region is CASSLGAGMDTGELFF. Written as DNA, the CDR3 is TGTGCCAGCAGCTTAGGCGCGGGAATGGACACCGGGGAGCTGTTTTTT. V and J are TRBV7-9 and TRBJ2-2, with D possibly matching TRBD2 (6 bases). CDR3 length: 16 amino acids. Germline V CDR1 and CDR2: SEHNR, FQNEAQ (reference sequence). Trimming removed 1 base at V and 3 bases at J, with 12 bases between.

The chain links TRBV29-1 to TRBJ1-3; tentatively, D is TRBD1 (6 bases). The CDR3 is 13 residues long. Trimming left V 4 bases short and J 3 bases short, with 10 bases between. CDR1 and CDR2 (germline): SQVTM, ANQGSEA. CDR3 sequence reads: CSVVTGYGNTIYF. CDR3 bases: TGCAGCGTTGTCACAGGGTATGGAAACACCATATATTTT.

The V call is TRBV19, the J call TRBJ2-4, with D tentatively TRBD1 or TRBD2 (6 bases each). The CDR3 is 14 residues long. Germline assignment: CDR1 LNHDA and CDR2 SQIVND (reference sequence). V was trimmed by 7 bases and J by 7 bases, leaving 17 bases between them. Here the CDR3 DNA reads TGTGCCAGTATGAGGGGGGATTCGGGGAACATTCAGTACTTC. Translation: CASMRGDSGNIQYF.

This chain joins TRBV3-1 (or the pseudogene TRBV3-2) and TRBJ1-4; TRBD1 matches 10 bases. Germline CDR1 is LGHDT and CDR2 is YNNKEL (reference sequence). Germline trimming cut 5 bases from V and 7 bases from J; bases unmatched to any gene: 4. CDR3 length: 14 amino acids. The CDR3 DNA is TGTGCCAGCAGCGCCGGGACAGGGGCTGAAAAACTGTTTTTT. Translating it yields CASSAGTGAEKLFF.

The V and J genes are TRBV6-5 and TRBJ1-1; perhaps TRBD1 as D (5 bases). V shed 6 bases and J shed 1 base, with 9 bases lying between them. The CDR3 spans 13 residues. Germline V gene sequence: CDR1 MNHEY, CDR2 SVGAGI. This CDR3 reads CASRYQGNTEAFF. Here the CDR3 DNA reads TGTGCCAGCAGATACCAGGGGAACACTGAAGCTTTCTTT.

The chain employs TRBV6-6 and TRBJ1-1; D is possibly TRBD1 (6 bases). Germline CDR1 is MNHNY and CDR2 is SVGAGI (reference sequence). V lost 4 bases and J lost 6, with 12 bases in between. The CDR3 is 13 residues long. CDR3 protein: CASSSGEAPEAFF. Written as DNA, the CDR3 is TGTGCCAGCAGTTCAGGGGAGGCCCCTGAAGCTTTCTTT.

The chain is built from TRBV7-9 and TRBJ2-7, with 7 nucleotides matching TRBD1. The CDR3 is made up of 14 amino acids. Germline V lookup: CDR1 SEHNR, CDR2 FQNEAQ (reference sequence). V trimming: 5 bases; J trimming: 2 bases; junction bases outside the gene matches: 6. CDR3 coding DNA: TGTGCCAGCAGCCCCCGGGACAGAACCTACGAGCAGTACTTC. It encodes CASSPRDRTYEQYF.

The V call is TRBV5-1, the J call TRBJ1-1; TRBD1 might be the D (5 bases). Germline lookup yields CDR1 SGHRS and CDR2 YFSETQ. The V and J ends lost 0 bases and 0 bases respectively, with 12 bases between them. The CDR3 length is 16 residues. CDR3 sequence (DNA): TGCGCCAGCAGCTTGGAAGGGGCCATCATGAACACTGAAGCTTTCTTT. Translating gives CASSLEGAIMNTEAFF.

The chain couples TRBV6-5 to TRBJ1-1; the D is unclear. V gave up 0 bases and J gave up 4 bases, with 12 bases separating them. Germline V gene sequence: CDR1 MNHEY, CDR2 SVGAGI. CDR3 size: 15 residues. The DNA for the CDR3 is TGTGCCAGCAGTTACTCGAAAAAGGGAAGCACTGAAGCTTTCTTT. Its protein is CASSYSKKGSTEAFF.

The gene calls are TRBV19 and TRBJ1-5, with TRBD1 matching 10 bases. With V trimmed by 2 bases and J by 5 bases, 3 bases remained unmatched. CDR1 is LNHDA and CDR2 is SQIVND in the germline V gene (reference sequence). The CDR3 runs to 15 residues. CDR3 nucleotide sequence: TGTGCCAGTAGTATATGGGACAGGGGCGATCAGCCCCAGCATTTT. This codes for CASSIWDRGDQPQHF.

This CDR3 reads CASSVDSLVPLHF. The CDR3 coding sequence is TGCGCCAGCAGCGTCGACAGCCTGGTGCCCCTCCACTTT. This chain links TRBV5-1 with TRBJ1-6, with D possibly TRBD1 on 5 matching bases. Per germline, CDR1 SGHRS and CDR2 YFSETQ. Deletions cut 4 bases from V and 13 bases from J, with 15 bases between. The CDR3 length is 13 residues.

This CDR3 is CASSWNRGTEAFF. For the CDR3, the DNA is TGCGCCAGCAGCTGGAACAGGGGCACTGAAGCTTTCTTT. The rearrangement joins TRBV5-1 to TRBJ1-1; 7 bases are shared with TRBD1. J was trimmed by 4 bases and V by 3 bases; bases with no gene match: 3. Germline lookup yields CDR1 SGHRS and CDR2 YFSETQ. The CDR3 has 13 amino acids. Full variable domain (remainder filled in from reference TRBV5-1 and TRBJ1-1): KAGVTQTPRYLIKTRGQQVTLSCSPISGHRSVSWYQQTPGQGLQFLFEYFSETQRNKGNFPGRFSGRQFSNSRSEMNVSTLELGDSALYLCASSWNRGTEAFFGQGTRLTVV.

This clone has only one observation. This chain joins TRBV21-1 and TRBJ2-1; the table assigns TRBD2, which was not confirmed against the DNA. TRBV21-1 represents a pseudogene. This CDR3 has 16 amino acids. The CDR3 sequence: CASSKWSPTSGNEQFF. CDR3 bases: TGTGCCAGCAGCAAATGGTCGCCAACATCGGGAAATGAGCAGTTCTTC.

The CDR3 is CAISGGQGSGNTIYF. CDR3 DNA: TGTGCCATCAGTGGGGGACAGGGTTCTGGAAACACCATATATTTT. The rearrangement joins TRBV10-3 to TRBJ1-3; 9 bases are a match to TRBD1. CDR1 and CDR2 from the germline V gene are ENHRY and SYGVKD. The CDR3 has 15 residues. J was trimmed by 1 base and V by 4 bases; bases with no gene match: 2.